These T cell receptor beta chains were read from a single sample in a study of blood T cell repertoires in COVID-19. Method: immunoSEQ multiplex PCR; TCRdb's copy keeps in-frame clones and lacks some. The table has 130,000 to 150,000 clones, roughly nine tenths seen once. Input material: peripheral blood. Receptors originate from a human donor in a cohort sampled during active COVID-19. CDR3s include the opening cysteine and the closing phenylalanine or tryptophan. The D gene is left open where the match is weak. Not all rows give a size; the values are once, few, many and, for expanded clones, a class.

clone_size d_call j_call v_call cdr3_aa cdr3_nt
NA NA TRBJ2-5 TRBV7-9 CASSLRTSQETQYF TGTGCCAGCAGCTTGAGGACATCCCAAGAGACCCAGTACTTC
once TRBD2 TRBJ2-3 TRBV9 CASSVAAGGLYTQYF TGTGCCAGCAGCGTAGCGGCGGGGGGGCTATATACGCAGTATTTT
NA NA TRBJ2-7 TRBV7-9 CASSEQGPAYEQYF TGTGCCAGCAGCGAACAGGGACCGGCCTACGAGCAGTACTTC
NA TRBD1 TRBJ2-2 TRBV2 CASSVQGANTGELFF TGTGCCAGCAGTGTACAGGGGGCGAACACCGGGGAGCTGTTTTTT
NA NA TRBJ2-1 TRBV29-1 CSVDRGTYNEQFF TGCAGCGTTGACCGGGGGACCTACAATGAGCAGTTCTTC
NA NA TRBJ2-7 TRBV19 CASSIVVSYEQYF TGTGCCAGTAGTATAGTAGTCTCCTACGAGCAGTACTTC
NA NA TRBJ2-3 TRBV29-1 CSARLTDTQYF TGCAGCGCCCGACTCACAGATACGCAGTATTTT
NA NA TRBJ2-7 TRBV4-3 CASSLHYTLGYEQYF TGCGCCAGCAGCCTCCACTACACCTTAGGCTACGAGCAGTACTTC
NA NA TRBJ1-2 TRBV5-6 CASSLGLGPYGYTF TGTGCCAGCAGCTTGGGGCTGGGCCCCTATGGCTACACCTTC
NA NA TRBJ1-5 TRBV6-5 CASSYSQGRQPQHF TGTGCCAGCAGTTACTCGCAGGGCAGGCAGCCCCAGCATTTT
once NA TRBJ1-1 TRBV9 CASSVGGQNTEAFF TGTGCCAGCAGCGTAGGAGGACAGAACACTGAAGCTTTCTTT
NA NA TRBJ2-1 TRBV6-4 CASSDSSNNEQFF TGTGCCAGCAGTGACTCGTCCAACAATGAGCAGTTCTTC
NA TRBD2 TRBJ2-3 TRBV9 CASSVTSGVPTDTQYF TGTGCCAGCAGCGTAACTAGCGGGGTACCCACAGATACGCAGTATTTT
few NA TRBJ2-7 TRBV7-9 CASSLWPGALSYEQYF TGTGCCAGCAGCTTATGGCCAGGGGCCCTCTCCTACGAGCAGTACTTC
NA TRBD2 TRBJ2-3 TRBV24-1 CATSDSRLAADTQYF TGTGCCACCAGTGATTCACGACTAGCGGCAGATACGCAGTATTTT
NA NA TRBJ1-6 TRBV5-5 CASSLEANTPLHF TGTGCCAGCAGCTTGGAAGCGAATACACCCCTCCACTTT
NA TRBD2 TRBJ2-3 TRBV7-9 CAIPAGGALSTDTQYF TGTGCCATTCCTGCCGGGGGGGCCTTGAGCACAGATACGCAGTATTTT
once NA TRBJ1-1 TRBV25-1 CASSEYLTGSAFF TGTGCCAGCAGTGAATATTTAACAGGGTCGGCTTTCTTT
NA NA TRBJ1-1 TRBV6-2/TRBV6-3 CASRPGGGTVTEAFF TGTGCCAGCAGACCTGGAGGAGGGACGGTCACTGAAGCTTTCTTT
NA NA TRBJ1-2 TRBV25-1 CASSRTGINYGYTF TGTGCCAGCAGCAGAACCGGGATCAACTATGGCTACACCTTC
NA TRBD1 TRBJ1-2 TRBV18 CASSPLLAPGQGIGYTF TGTGCCAGCTCACCACTCCTAGCACCGGGACAGGGAATTGGCTACACCTTC
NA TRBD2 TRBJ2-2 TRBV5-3 CARSLRTSGGTGELFF TGTGCCAGAAGCTTACGGACTAGCGGGGGGACCGGGGAGCTGTTTTTT
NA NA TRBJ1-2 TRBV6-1 CASSEADSYGYTF TGTGCCAGCAGTGAGGCGGACAGCTATGGCTACACCTTC
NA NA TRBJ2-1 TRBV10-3 CAISESGNHNEQFF TGTGCCATCAGTGAGTCGGGCAATCACAATGAGCAGTTCTTC
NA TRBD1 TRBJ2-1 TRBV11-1 CASSLEGQGLQFF TGTGCCAGCAGCTTAGAGGGACAGGGATTGCAGTTCTTC
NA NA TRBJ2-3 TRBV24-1 CATSDHTGDTQYF TGTGCCACCAGTGATCACACGGGAGATACGCAGTATTTT
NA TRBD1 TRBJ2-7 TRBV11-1 CASSLGQGPLREQYF TGTGCCAGCAGCTTAGGACAGGGGCCCCTGAGGGAGCAGTACTTC
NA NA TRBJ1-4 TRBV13 CASSSRQETNEKLFF TGTGCCAGCAGCTCCCGACAGGAAACTAATGAAAAACTGTTTTTT
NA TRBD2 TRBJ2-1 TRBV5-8 CASSNPPGGEQFF TGTGCCAGCAGCAATCCCCCGGGAGGTGAGCAGTTCTTC
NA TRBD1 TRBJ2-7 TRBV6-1 CASSEIWRTGGRGVGEQYF TGTGCCAGCAGTGAAATCTGGCGGACAGGGGGCCGTGGAGTGGGTGAGCAGTACTTC
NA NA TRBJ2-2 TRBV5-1 CASSLTTGKGAGELFF TGCGCCAGCAGCCTGACGACAGGAAAGGGTGCCGGGGAGCTGTTTTTT
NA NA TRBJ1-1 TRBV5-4 CASTSGGAMGTEAFF TGTGCCAGCACCTCTGGAGGGGCGATGGGGACTGAAGCTTTCTTT
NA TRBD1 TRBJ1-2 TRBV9 CASSVGQGVNYGYTF TGTGCCAGCAGCGTAGGTCAGGGGGTTAACTATGGCTACACCTTC
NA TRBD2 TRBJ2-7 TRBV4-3 CASSLGTSAGLEQYF TGCGCCAGCAGCCTCGGGACTAGCGCTGGCTTGGAGCAGTACTTC
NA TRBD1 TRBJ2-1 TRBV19 CASSIGTEYNEQFF TGTGCCAGTAGTATTGGGACAGAGTACAATGAGCAGTTCTTC
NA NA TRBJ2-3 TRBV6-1 CASSESRTGRTDTQYF TGTGCCAGCAGTGAAAGTAGAACAGGCCGCACAGATACGCAGTATTTT
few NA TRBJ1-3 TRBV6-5 CASSYNRRAGNTIYF TGTGCCAGCAGTTATAATCGCAGGGCTGGAAACACCATATATTTT
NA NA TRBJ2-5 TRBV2 CASSAVRLVETQYF TGTGCCAGCAGTGCAGTCCGACTAGTTGAGACCCAGTACTTC
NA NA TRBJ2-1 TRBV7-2 CASSLAGSSYNEQFF TGTGCCAGCAGCTTAGCAGGGAGCTCCTACAATGAGCAGTTCTTC
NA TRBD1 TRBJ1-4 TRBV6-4 CASSERTGRREKLFF TGTGCCAGCAGTGAGCGGACAGGGAGGCGTGAAAAACTGTTTTTT
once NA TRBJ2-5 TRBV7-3 CASSLGGRLETQYF TGTGCCAGCAGCTTGGGGGGGCGGTTGGAGACCCAGTACTTC